This T cell receptor beta chain was identified during a study of control samples from healthy donors and cancer patients. Germline CDR1 reads KGHSH; CDR2 reads LQKENI. The CDR3 is 16 residues long. Trimming cost V 0 bases and J 1 base, with 12 bases left between them. Sequencing was performed with immunoSEQ multiplex PCR; in TCRdb, only in-frame clones are kept and a portion is missing. The sample consists of around 40,000 clones, 85% to 95% of them appearing once. Sequencing was done on a sample of PBMCs. This rearrangement joins TRBV18 to TRBJ1-1, with unresolved D. The sequence derives from a woman aged 35 to 49 with head and neck cancer. CDR3 residues: CASSPPDLRRNTEAFF. CDR3 nucleotide sequence: TGTGCCAGCTCACCACCTGACCTAAGGAGGAACACTGAAGCTTTCTTT.